Listed below are T cell receptor beta chains from one sample, sequenced in a study of PD-1 blockade in classical Hodgkin lymphoma. The method was immunoSEQ multiplex PCR; TCRdb's version includes in-frame clones alone and lacks a portion of them. The data show more than 10,000 clones, around 80% seen once. Sequencing used peripheral blood mononuclear cells (PBMCs), obtained before the second cycle of nivolumab. Receptors were obtained from a human donor with classical Hodgkin lymphoma. CDR3s include the opening cysteine and the closing phenylalanine or tryptophan. The D gene is left open where the match is weak.

CASSSHNRAEAFF	-	TRBV6-5
CASSLSGLGGYTF	-	TRBV28
CASSLERGNSPLHF	-	TRBV28
CASSPTWNRQGRYEQYF	TRBD1	TRBV5-5
CASSLTSGARPAGTVYEQYF	TRBD2	TRBV7-8
CASSFPSTSGNRDTQYF	TRBD2	TRBV7-9
CASSLEGNTEAFF	-	TRBV2
CASSSYRGHNEQFF	TRBD1	TRBV7-3
CASRELSGNTIYF	-	TRBV19
CASSLGDISLSGYTF	-	TRBV5-1
CASGQALYGYTF	TRBD1	TRBV27
CAISQGAFSNYGYTF	TRBD1	TRBV10-3
CASSPTGPNTGELFF	TRBD1	TRBV5-1
CASTRTERSYNEQFF	-	TRBV28
CAGRGDGTGFHEQFF	TRBD1	TRBV9
CSGSGTGKSEAFF	TRBD1	TRBV29-1
CASRDLQGGRPYF	-	TRBV19
CASSFGGDRRYQPQHF	TRBD1	TRBV7-8
CASSAPSGTGGQGSEAFF	TRBD1	TRBV2
CASSFPLAAIYEQYF	TRBD2	TRBV5-6
CASSIRQRTPNTEAFF	-	TRBV19
CASSRPGQGFTGELFF	TRBD1	TRBV28
CASSPRGRANYGYTF	TRBD1	TRBV28